This T cell receptor beta chain comes out of a study of CDR3 diversity in severe acne. TCRdb reprocessed the PCR reads via MiXCR and lists one record per CDR3 protein. Altogether more than 80,000 distinct CDR3 sequences are present, around 47% being singletons, with the ten largest covering 11%. The CDR3 has 16 amino acids. The germline V gene has CDR1 SNHLY and CDR2 FYNNEI. Between the trimmed V and J ends, which lost 6 bases and 4 bases, there was a span of 18 bases. What was sequenced was blood. This chain joins TRBV2 and TRBJ2-2; a weak D match, TRBD1 (6 bases). The sequence came from a male donor with severe acne vulgaris. The CDR3 loop is CASRSSQGTVTGELFF. As DNA, the CDR3 is TGTGCCAGCAGATCTTCGCAGGGGACGGTCACCGGGGAGCTGTTTTTT.